Below, 7 T cell receptor beta chains from the same sample are listed, as sequenced in a study of T-cell reconstitution after alpha-beta-depleted transplantation in children. The TCRbeta library was prepared with unique molecular identifiers. TCRdb recomputed calls from the PCR reads with MiXCR, one row per CDR3 protein. The data contain some 600,000 distinct CDR3 sequences, 10% to 15% of them seen just once; the ten biggest clones take up about 2%. Material: PBMCs, mostly from graft donor cells, obtained 360 days after TCRalphabeta/CD19-depleted stem cell transplant. These TCRs come from a male patient aged 10 to 17 who had a stem cell transplant for acute myeloid leukemia, so the T cells may come from the graft donor.

This chain connects TRBV7-3 to TRBJ2-7; 11 bases map to TRBD2. J was trimmed by 6 bases and V by 5 bases; bases with no gene match: 3. The CDR3 covers 13 residues. Germline values: CDR1 SGHTA, CDR2 FQGTGA. This chain's CDR3 is CASSDGLAGEQYF. The CDR3, as DNA: TGTGCCAGCAGCGACGGACTAGCGGGCGAGCAGTACTTC. The full variable domain, in which reference TRBV7-3 and TRBJ2-7 provide the parts outside the CDR3, is GAGVSQTPSNKVTEKGKYVELRCDPISGHTALYWYRQSLGQGPEFLIYFQGTGAADDSGLPNDRFFAVRPEGSVSTLKIQRTERGDSAVYLCASSDGLAGEQYFGPGTRLTVT.

This chain uses TRBV12-3 or TRBV12-4 with TRBJ2-1; 7 bases match TRBD2. J gave up 4 bases and V 6 bases, and 12 bases lay outside the gene matches. This CDR3 is built from 16 residues. The CDR3 is CASRPFSGPYYNEQFF. The CDR3 DNA is TGTGCCAGCAGACCCTTTAGCGGGCCTTATTACAATGAGCAGTTCTTC.

This chain joins TRBV6-6 and TRBJ2-1, with D unresolved. This CDR3 is 12 amino acids long. Trimming took off 11 bases at V and 8 bases at J, with 16 bases between the two ends. Per the germline V gene, CDR1 is MNHNY and CDR2 is SVGAGI (reference sequence). The CDR3 here is CAVGLPLDEQFF. The CDR3 region has the DNA TGTGCCGTGGGCCTCCCGTTGGATGAGCAGTTCTTC.

This clonotype was seen ten or more times. The chain combines TRBV20-1 with TRBJ2-6, with a possible D match to TRBD2 (6 bases). Germline CDR1 reads DFQATT; CDR2 reads SNEGSKA (reference sequence). V lost 0 bases and J lost 2, with 14 bases in between. This CDR3 has 17 amino acids. CDR3 DNA: TGCAGTGCTAGAGACCAGGGACTTCCCACTGGGGCCAACGTCCTGACTTTC. Encoded protein: CSARDQGLPTGANVLTF.

This clonotype was detected only a few times. The rearrangement uses TRBV6-5 and TRBJ2-1; 8 bases match TRBD1. The junction had 7 bases not matched to a gene; V was cut back by 2 bases and J by 7 bases. The CDR3 covers 15 residues. CDR1 is MNHEY, CDR2 SVGAGI, per germline. CDR3 loop: CASSYLGQGENEQFF. The CDR3 region has the DNA TGTGCCAGCAGTTACCTTGGACAGGGAGAGAATGAGCAGTTCTTC.

As DNA, the CDR3 is TGCAGTGCCCCGACACTCCGTCGGGGGGAAGAGACCCAGTACTTC. Protein product: CSAPTLRRGEETQYF. V and J are TRBV20-1 and TRBJ2-5; 7 nucleotides agree with TRBD2. J gave up 3 bases and V 6 bases, and 13 bases lay outside the gene matches. Germline V lookup: CDR1 DFQATT, CDR2 SNEGSKA (reference sequence). The CDR3 covers 15 residues.

On this clonotype itself: This could be a read error, since a much larger clone is one nucleotide away. The chain joins TRBV7-2 to TRBJ2-7; D unresolved. Germline CDR1 is SGHTA and CDR2 is FQGNSA. Between the trimmed V and J ends, which lost 8 bases and 2 bases, there was a span of 7 bases. This CDR3 has 11 amino acids. The CDR3 DNA is TGTGCCAGCGCCGGCCCCTACGAGCAGTACTTC. It specifies CASAGPYEQYF.